The sequence of this T cell receptor beta chain was determined in a study of cytomegalovirus exposure and HLA in healthy donors. V was shortened by 1 base and J by 3 bases, with 21 bases between the two germline ends. Germline-derived CDR1 and CDR2 are SNHLY and FYNNEI. The length of the CDR3 is 18 residues. A multiplex PCR was run with 60 Vbeta primers and 13 Jbeta primers. TCRdb keeps only in-frame clones here, not all; method: immunoSEQ multiplex PCR. This sample carries fewer than 140,000 clones, roughly 71% of them seen once, and the ten largest clones take around 2.7%. The clonotype comes from a male donor in good health and CMV-seropositive. The chain is built from TRBV2 and TRBJ1-2, with D possibly TRBD1 on 6 matching bases. Sequenced input: PBMCs. The CDR3 region has the DNA TGTGCCAGCAGTGAAGAGGGTCTGGGTGACAGGCGGGACTATGGCTACACCTTC. It codes for CASSEEGLGDRRDYGYTF. The full variable domain, its missing parts supplied by reference TRBV2 and TRBJ1-2, is EPEVTQTPSHQVTQMGQEVILRCVPISNHLYFYWYRQILGQKVEFLVSFYNNEISEKSEIFDDQFSVERPDGSNFTLKIRSTKLEDSAMYFCASSEEGLGDRRDYGYTFGSGTRLTVV.